A selection of T cell receptor beta chains follows, all from one sample in a study of neurological immune-mediated disorders. TCRdb used MiXCR to reprocess the 5' RACE reads, holding one entry per CDR3 protein. This sample has 25,000 to 35,000 distinct CDR3 sequences, with around 16% found just once. The sequencing input was PBMCs. The receptors come from a man in his sixties or seventies in good health. CDR3s include the opening cysteine and the closing phenylalanine or tryptophan. The D gene is left open where the match is weak. Clone size is not always given. Where it is, it says once, few, many or a class for expanded clones.

V	size	D	J	CDR3	DNA
TRBV20-1	many	-	TRBJ1-5	CSARDFGRVGQPQHF	TGCAGTGCTAGAGATTTTGGGAGGGTGGGTCAGCCCCAGCATTTT
TRBV6-2/TRBV6-3	many	-	TRBJ2-2	CASRGGWELFF	TGTGCCAGCAGAGGAGGGTGGGAGCTGTTTTTT
TRBV7-2	few	TRBD1	TRBJ2-5	CASSLRAGGVETQYF	TGTGCCAGCAGCTTAAGGGCAGGGGGCGTGGAGACCCAGTACTTC
TRBV15	many	TRBD2	TRBJ2-1	CATSRDIAGVYNEQFF	TGTGCCACCAGCAGAGATATAGCGGGGGTCTACAATGAGCAGTTCTTC
TRBV20-1	many	-	TRBJ1-4	CSAPSYEKLFF	TGCAGTGCTCCGTCCTATGAAAAACTGTTTTTT
TRBV20-1	many	-	TRBJ1-4	CSARDWKGRTNEKLFF	TGCAGTGCTAGAGATTGGAAGGGGAGGACTAATGAAAAACTGTTTTTT
TRBV3-1	many	-	TRBJ2-5	CASTQGAVQETQYF	TGTGCCAGCACCCAGGGTGCGGTCCAAGAGACCCAGTACTTC
TRBV6-6	many	-	TRBJ1-1	CASSYSRLANTEAFF	TGTGCCAGCAGTTACTCCCGGTTGGCGAACACTGAAGCTTTCTTT
TRBV5-1	many	TRBD1	TRBJ2-2	CASSLLQGAGELFF	TGCGCCAGCAGCTTACTACAGGGGGCCGGGGAGCTGTTTTTT
TRBV7-3	many	TRBD2	TRBJ2-3	CASSLERKRGTDTQYF	TGTGCCAGCAGCTTAGAACGTAAGCGGGGGACAGATACGCAGTATTTT
TRBV19	many	-	TRBJ1-5	CASSPGLQPQHF	TGTGCCAGTAGTCCGGGACTCCAGCCCCAGCATTTT
TRBV7-2	many	TRBD1	TRBJ2-1	CASSLAPGQGVGNEQFF	TGTGCCAGCAGCTTAGCGCCGGGACAGGGGGTGGGAAATGAGCAGTTCTTC
TRBV5-1	many	-	TRBJ1-1	CASSLAGVGFTEAFF	TGCGCCAGCAGCTTGGCAGGGGTTGGATTCACTGAAGCTTTCTTT
TRBV5-1	-	-	TRBJ2-3	CASSLGGRYPDTQYF	TGCGCCAGCAGCTTGGGAGGCAGGTATCCAGATACGCAGTATTTT
TRBV7-2	many	TRBD2	TRBJ2-1	CASSSTSGGGWYNEQFF	TGTGCCAGCAGCTCAACTAGCGGGGGGGGATGGTACAATGAGCAGTTCTTC
TRBV24-1	-	-	TRBJ2-3	CATSELVGKDTQYF	TGTGCCACCAGTGAGCTAGTGGGAAAAGATACGCAGTATTTT
TRBV6-5	many	-	TRBJ2-3	CASSYSPRRVNTQYF	TGTGCCAGCAGTTACTCCCCGCGAAGAGTGAATACGCAGTATTTT
TRBV3-1	many	-	TRBJ2-1	CASNLDGEANEQFF	TGTGCCAGCAACCTTGACGGGGAGGCGAATGAGCAGTTCTTC
TRBV5-1	many	TRBD1	TRBJ2-1	CASSPGTGDYNEQFF	TGCGCCAGCAGCCCCGGGACAGGGGACTACAATGAGCAGTTCTTC
TRBV28	many	-	TRBJ2-3	CASTSRGGDTDTQYF	TGTGCCAGCACCTCGAGGGGGGGGGACACAGATACGCAGTATTTT
TRBV4-2	many	-	TRBJ2-3	CASSPGQLITDTQYF	TGTGCCAGCAGCCCCGGACAGCTGATCACAGATACGCAGTATTTT
TRBV5-1	many	-	TRBJ1-1	CASSVGRDTEAFF	TGCGCCAGCTCGGTGGGCCGGGACACTGAAGCTTTCTTT
TRBV20-1	few	TRBD2	TRBJ2-4	CSARGASGGDIQYF	TGCAGTGCTAGAGGCGCTAGCGGGGGGGACATTCAGTACTTC
TRBV28	many	-	TRBJ1-3	CASTPYSGNTIYF	TGTGCCAGTACACCTTACTCTGGAAACACCATATATTTT
TRBV15	many	-	TRBJ2-7	CATRIGSSYEQYF	TGTGCCACCAGGATCGGATCCTCCTACGAGCAGTACTTC
TRBV20-1	medium-sized	-	TRBJ2-4	CSARAKGLLAKNIQYF	TGCAGTGCTAGAGCCAAGGGGCTACTAGCCAAAAACATTCAGTACTTC
TRBV10-3	many	-	TRBJ2-7	CAISGRGGTQLSYEQYF	TGTGCCATCAGTGGAAGGGGGGGTACCCAGTTATCCTACGAGCAGTACTTC
TRBV20-1	many	-	TRBJ1-5	CSAIWETNQPQHF	TGCAGTGCTATTTGGGAGACCAATCAGCCCCAGCATTTT
TRBV20-1	many	-	TRBJ1-1	CSARVGGTLGGTEAFF	TGCAGTGCTAGAGTCGGTGGGACTCTTGGCGGCACTGAAGCTTTCTTT
TRBV5-1	many	-	TRBJ2-5	CASSPFDPQETQYF	TGCGCCAGCAGCCCCTTTGACCCTCAAGAGACCCAGTACTTC
TRBV5-1	many	TRBD2	TRBJ2-1	CASSAGTSGPREQFF	TGCGCCAGCAGCGCCGGGACTAGCGGCCCCAGGGAGCAGTTCTTC
TRBV5-1	many	-	TRBJ2-1	CASSLGTPFLNEQFF	TGCGCCAGCAGCTTGGGAACACCATTTTTGAATGAGCAGTTCTTC
TRBV2	many	TRBD2	TRBJ2-3	CASSKRGGGADTQYF	TGTGCCAGCAGTAAGCGGGGGGGAGGTGCAGATACGCAGTATTTT
TRBV20-1	many	-	TRBJ1-3	CSARARSGWTGNTIYF	TGCAGTGCTAGAGCCCGATCGGGCTGGACTGGAAACACCATATATTTT
TRBV18	many	TRBD1	TRBJ1-2	CASSPLGDSGYTF	TGTGCCAGCTCACCATTGGGGGACAGTGGCTACACCTTC
TRBV5-5	many	-	TRBJ2-2	CASRGGTTANTGELFF	TGTGCCAGCAGGGGCGGGACAACCGCGAACACCGGGGAGCTGTTTTTT
TRBV10-3	many	TRBD2	TRBJ2-1	CAISDNWGGAYNEQFF	TGTGCCATCAGTGATAACTGGGGGGGAGCCTACAATGAGCAGTTCTTC
TRBV7-2	many	TRBD1	TRBJ1-6	CASSLGGTGPFSYNSPLHF	TGTGCCAGCAGCCTGGGTGGGACAGGACCCTTCTCCTATAATTCACCCCTCCACTTT
TRBV12-3/TRBV12-4	many	TRBD1	TRBJ2-2	CASSYHRRAGTGTGELFF	TGTGCCAGCAGCTACCACCGGCGGGCAGGGACAGGCACCGGGGAGCTGTTTTTT
TRBV29-1	many	-	TRBJ2-1	CSGQGPDEQFF	TGCAGCGGGCAGGGCCCTGATGAGCAGTTCTTC
TRBV3-1	many	-	TRBJ1-1	CASSPHSEDEAFF	TGTGCCAGCAGCCCCCACTCGGAGGACGAAGCTTTCTTT
TRBV10-3	many	-	TRBJ2-1	CAISPKGGAVGNEQFF	TGTGCCATCAGCCCCAAGGGGGGGGCCGTTGGCAATGAGCAGTTCTTC
TRBV19	many	-	TRBJ2-3	CASSMTDTQYF	TGTGCCAGTAGTATGACAGATACGCAGTATTTT
TRBV21-1	many	-	TRBJ1-5	CASSKGPGGQPQHF	TGTGCCAGCAGCAAAGGGCCCGGGGGACAGCCCCAGCATTTT
TRBV10-3	many	TRBD1	TRBJ1-6	CAISESTGGLITLHF	TGTGCCATCAGTGAGTCGACAGGGGGGTTGATAACCCTCCACTTT
TRBV5-1	once	-	TRBJ1-1	CASSLGLGLEAFF	TGCGCCAGCAGCTTGGGTCTGGGGCTTGAAGCTTTCTTT
TRBV20-1	many	-	TRBJ2-2	CSASVLGRGKAGELFF	TGCAGTGCATCCGTCCTAGGTCGTGGGAAGGCCGGGGAGCTGTTTTTT
TRBV5-5	-	TRBD1	TRBJ1-2	CASSLEPGQGYYGYTF	TGTGCCAGCAGCTTGGAACCGGGACAGGGATACTATGGCTACACCTTC
TRBV12-3/TRBV12-4	many	-	TRBJ2-7	CASSRANKQGPHEQYF	TGTGCCAGCAGTCGAGCTAACAAACAGGGCCCCCACGAGCAGTACTTC